This TCR beta chain derives from a study of cytomegalovirus exposure and HLA in healthy donors. Study conclusions and caveats: Sequence variants that were highly shared formed a cluster that was likely a sequencing artifact.

Use of 60 Vbeta and 13 Jbeta primers characterized the PCR. The protocol was immunoSEQ multiplex PCR, while the TCRdb copy is restricted to in-frame clones and leaves out a portion. The data contain 60,000 to 85,000 clones, 75% to 85% of them singletons. The CDR3 contains 14 residues. The V gene's germline CDR1 is SGHRS and CDR2 YFSETQ. V was clipped by 4 bases and J by 3 bases, with 10 bases between them. This clone was seen only once. Its specificity is not known. This clonotype was obtained from a man aged 70-80 years in good health and CMV-seropositive. Sequenced material: PBMCs. V and J are TRBV5-1 and TRBJ2-2; tentatively, D is TRBD1 (5 bases). The CDR3, as DNA: TGCGCCAGCAGCGGAACCAGGGACACCGGGGAGCTGTTTTTT. Protein product: CASSGTRDTGELFF.